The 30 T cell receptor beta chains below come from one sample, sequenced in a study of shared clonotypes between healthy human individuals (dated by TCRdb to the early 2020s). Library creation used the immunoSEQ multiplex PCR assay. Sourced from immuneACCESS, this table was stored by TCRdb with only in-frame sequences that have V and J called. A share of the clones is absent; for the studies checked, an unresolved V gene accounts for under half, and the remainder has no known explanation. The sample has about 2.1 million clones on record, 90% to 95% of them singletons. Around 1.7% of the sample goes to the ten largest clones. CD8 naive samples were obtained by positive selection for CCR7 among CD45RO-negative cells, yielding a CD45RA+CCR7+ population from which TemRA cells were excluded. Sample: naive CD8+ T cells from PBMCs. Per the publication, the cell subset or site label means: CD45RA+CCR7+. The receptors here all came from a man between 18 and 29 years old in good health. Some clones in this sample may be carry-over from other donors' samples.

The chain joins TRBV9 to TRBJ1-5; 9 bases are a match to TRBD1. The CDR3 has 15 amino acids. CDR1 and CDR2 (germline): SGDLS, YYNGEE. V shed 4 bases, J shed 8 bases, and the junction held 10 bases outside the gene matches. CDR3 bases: TGTGCCAGCAGCCAAGCCGGGACAGGGAGAGAGCCCCAGCATTTT. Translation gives CASSQAGTGREPQHF.

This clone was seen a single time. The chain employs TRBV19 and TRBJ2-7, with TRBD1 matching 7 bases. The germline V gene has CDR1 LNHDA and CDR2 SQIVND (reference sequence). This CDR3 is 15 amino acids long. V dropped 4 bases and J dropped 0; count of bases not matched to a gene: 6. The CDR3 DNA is TGTGCCAGTAGTAAACCGGGACAGAACTCCTACGAGCAGTACTTC. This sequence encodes CASSKPGQNSYEQYF.

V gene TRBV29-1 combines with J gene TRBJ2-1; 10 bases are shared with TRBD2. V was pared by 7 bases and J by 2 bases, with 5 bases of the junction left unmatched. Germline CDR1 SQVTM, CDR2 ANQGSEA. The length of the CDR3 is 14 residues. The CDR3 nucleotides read TGCAGCGGCTCCGGGACTAGCGCCTACAATGAGCAGTTCTTC. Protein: CSGSGTSAYNEQFF.

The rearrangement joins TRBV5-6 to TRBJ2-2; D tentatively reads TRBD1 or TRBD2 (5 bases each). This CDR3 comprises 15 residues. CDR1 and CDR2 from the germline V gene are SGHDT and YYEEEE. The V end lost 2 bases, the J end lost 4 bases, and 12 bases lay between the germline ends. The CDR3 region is CASSFWSGPTGELFF. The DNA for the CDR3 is TGTGCCAGCAGCTTTTGGTCGGGACCCACCGGGGAGCTGTTTTTT.

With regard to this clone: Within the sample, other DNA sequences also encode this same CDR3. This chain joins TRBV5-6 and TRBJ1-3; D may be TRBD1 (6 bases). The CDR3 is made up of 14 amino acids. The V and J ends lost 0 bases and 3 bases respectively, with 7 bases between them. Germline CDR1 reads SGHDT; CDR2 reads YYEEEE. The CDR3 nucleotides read TGTGCCAGCAGCTTGGCAGGGGTTGGAAACACCATATATTTT. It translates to CASSLAGVGNTIYF.

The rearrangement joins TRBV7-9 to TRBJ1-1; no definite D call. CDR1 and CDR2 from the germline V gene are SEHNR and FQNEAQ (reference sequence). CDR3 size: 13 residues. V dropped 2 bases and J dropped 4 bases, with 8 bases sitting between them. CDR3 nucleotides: TGTGCCAGCAGCTTAAGTGGGCCCACTGAAGCTTTCTTT. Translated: CASSLSGPTEAFF.

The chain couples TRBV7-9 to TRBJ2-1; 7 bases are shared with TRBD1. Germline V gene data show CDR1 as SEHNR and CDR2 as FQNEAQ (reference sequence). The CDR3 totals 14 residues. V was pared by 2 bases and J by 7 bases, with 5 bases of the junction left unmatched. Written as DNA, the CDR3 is TGTGCCAGCAGCTTAACCACAGGGGTTAATGAGCAGTTCTTC. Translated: CASSLTTGVNEQFF.

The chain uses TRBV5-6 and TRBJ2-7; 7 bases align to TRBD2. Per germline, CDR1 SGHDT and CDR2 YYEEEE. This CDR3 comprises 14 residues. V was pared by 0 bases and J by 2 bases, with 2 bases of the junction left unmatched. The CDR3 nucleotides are TGTGCCAGCAGCTTGGTCGGGAGGACCTACGAGCAGTACTTC. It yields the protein CASSLVGRTYEQYF.

The CDR3 DNA is TGTGCCAGCTCGCAGGGGGCCGCGCTGCGCGGGGGCTCCTACGAGCAGTACTTC. Protein: CASSQGAALRGGSYEQYF. The chain recombines TRBV18 with TRBJ2-7, with D tentatively TRBD1 (8 bases). V was shortened by 6 bases and J by 0 bases, with 24 bases between the two germline ends. Germline values: CDR1 KGHSH, CDR2 LQKENI. This CDR3 comprises 18 residues.

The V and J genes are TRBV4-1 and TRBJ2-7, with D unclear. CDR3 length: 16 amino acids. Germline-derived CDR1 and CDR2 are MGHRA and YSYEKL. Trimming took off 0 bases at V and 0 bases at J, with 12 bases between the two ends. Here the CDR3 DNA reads TGCGCCAGCAGCCAAGATCGCTGGGGTAGCTCCTACGAGCAGTACTTC. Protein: CASSQDRWGSSYEQYF.

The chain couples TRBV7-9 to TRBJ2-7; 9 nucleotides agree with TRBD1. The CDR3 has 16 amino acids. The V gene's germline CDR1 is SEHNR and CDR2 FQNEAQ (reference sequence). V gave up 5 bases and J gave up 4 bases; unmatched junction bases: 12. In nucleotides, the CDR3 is TGTGCCAGCAGCCCGGGACAGGGTCAGCTTGCGTACGAGCAGTACTTC. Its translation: CASSPGQGQLAYEQYF.

DNA of the CDR3: TGCGCCAGCAGCCACGCCGGGACTATAATAAGGGAGCTGTTTTTT. Amino acids: CASSHAGTIIRELFF. This chain uses TRBV4-1 with TRBJ2-2, with TRBD2 identical over 7 bases. Germline CDR1 MGHRA, CDR2 YSYEKL. The ends lost 3 bases at V and 9 bases at J; junction bases unmatched: 10. The length of the CDR3 is 15 residues.

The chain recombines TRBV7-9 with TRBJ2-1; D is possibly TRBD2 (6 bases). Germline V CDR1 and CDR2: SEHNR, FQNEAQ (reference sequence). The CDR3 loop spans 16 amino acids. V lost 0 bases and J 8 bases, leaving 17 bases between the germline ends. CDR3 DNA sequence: TGTGCCAGCAGCTTAGCGGTCTCCCTCCCGGGGGATGAGCAGTTCTTC. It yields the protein CASSLAVSLPGDEQFF.

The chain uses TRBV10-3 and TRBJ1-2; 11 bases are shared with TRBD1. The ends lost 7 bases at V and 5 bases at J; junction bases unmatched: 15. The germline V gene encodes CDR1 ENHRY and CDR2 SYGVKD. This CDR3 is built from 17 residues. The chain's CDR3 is CAITAYLAGQGEYGYTF. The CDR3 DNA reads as TGTGCCATCACTGCATACCTTGCGGGACAGGGGGAATATGGCTACACCTTC.

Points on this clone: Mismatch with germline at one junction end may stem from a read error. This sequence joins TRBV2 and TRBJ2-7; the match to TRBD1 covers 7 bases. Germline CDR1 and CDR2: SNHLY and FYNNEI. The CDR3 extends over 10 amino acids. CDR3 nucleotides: TGTGCCAGCAGTGACGGACAGGAGATCTTC. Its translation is CASSDGQEIF. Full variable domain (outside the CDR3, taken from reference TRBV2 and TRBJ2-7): EPEVTQTPSHQVTQMGQEVILRCVPISNHLYFYWYRQILGQKVEFLVSFYNNEISEKSEIFDDQFSVERPDGSNFTLKIRSTKLEDSAMYFCASSDGQEIFGPGTRLTVT.

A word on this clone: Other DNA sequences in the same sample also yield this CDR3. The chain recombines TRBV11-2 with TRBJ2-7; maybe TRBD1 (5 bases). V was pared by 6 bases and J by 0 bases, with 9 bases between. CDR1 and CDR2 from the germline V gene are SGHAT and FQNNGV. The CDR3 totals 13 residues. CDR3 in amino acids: CASSLDSSYEQYF. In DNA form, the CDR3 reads TGTGCCAGCAGTCTAGACAGCTCCTACGAGCAGTACTTC.

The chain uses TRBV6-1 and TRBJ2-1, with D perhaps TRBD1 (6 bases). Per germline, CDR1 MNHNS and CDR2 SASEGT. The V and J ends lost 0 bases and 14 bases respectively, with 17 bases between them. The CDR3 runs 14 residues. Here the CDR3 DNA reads TGTGCCAGCAGTGAAGCGCTTTCGAGGGGGTGGGAGTTCTTC. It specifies CASSEALSRGWEFF.

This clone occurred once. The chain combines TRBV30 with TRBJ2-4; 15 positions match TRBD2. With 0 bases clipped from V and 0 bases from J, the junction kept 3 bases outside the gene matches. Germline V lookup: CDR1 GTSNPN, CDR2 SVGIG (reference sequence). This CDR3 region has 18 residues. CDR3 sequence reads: CAWSVGLAGGVAKNIQYF. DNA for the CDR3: TGTGCCTGGAGTGTTGGACTAGCGGGAGGGGTAGCCAAAAACATTCAGTACTTC. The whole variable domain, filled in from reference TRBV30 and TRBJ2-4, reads SQTIHQWPATLVQPVGSPLSLECTVEGTSNPNLYWYRQAAGRGLQLLFYSVGIGQISSEVPQNLSASRPQDRQFILSSKKLLLSDSGFYLCAWSVGLAGGVAKNIQYFGAGTRLSVL.

The CDR3 reads CAWNQGYRGKETQYF. CDR3 sequence (DNA): TGTGCCTGGAACCAAGGCTACAGGGGGAAGGAGACCCAGTACTTC. The chain employs TRBV30 and TRBJ2-5; 8 bases line up with TRBD1. The CDR3 is 15 amino acids. The V gene end was trimmed by 4 bases and the J gene end by 5 bases; junction bases not matched to a gene: 12. Germline-derived CDR1 and CDR2 are GTSNPN and SVGIG (reference sequence). Based on the CDR3 plus reference TRBV30 and TRBJ2-5, the full variable domain is SQTIHQWPATLVQPVGSPLSLECTVEGTSNPNLYWYRQAAGRGLQLLFYSVGIGQISSEVPQNLSASRPQDRQFILSSKKLLLSDSGFYLCAWNQGYRGKETQYFGPGTRLLVL.

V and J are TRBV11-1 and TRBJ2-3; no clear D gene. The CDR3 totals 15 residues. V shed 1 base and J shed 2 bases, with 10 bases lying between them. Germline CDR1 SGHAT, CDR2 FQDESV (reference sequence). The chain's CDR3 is CASSLGVGSTDTQYF. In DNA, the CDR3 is TGTGCCAGCAGCTTAGGGGTAGGATCCACAGATACGCAGTATTTT.

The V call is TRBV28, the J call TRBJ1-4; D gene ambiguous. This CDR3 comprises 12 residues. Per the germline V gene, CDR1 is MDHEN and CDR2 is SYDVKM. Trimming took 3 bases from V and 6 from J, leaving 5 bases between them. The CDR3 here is CASSLGYEKLFF. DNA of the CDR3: TGTGCCAGCAGTTTGGGGTATGAAAAACTGTTTTTT.

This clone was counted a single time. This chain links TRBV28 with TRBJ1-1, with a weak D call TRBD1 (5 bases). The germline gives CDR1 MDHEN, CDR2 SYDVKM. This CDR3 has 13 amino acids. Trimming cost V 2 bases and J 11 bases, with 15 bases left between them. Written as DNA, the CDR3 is TGTGCCAGCAGTTTAAGGTCGAGGGGAAAGGCTTTCTTT. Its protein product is CASSLRSRGKAFF. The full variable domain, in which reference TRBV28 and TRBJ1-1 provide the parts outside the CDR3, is DVKVTQSSRYLVKRTGEKVFLECVQDMDHENMFWYRQDPGLGLRLIYFSYDVKMKEKGDIPEGYSVSREKKERFSLILESASTNQTSMYLCASSLRSRGKAFFGQGTRLTVV.

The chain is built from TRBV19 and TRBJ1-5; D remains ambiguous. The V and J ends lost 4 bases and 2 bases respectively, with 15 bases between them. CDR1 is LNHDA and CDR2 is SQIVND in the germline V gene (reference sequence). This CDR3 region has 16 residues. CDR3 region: CASSTWRGGGNQPQHF. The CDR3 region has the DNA TGTGCCAGTAGTACCTGGAGAGGCGGAGGCAATCAGCCCCAGCATTTT.

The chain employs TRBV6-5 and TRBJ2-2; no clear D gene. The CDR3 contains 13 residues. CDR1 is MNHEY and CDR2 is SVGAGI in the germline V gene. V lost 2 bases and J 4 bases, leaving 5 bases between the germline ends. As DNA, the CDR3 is TGTGCCAGCAGTTACCATTTCACCGGGGAGCTGTTTTTT. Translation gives CASSYHFTGELFF.

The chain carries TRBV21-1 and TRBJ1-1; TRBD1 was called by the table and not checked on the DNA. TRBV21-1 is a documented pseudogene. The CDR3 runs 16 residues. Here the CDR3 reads CASSKVAQGWGTEAFF. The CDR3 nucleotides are TGTGCCAGCAGCAAAGTGGCGCAGGGGTGGGGCACTGAAGCTTTCTTT.

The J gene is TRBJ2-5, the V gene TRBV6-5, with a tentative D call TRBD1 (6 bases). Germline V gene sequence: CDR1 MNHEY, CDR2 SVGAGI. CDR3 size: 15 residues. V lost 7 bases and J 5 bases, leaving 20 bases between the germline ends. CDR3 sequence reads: CASTKGDTFWETQYF. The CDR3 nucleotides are TGTGCCAGCACCAAGGGGGACACATTTTGGGAGACCCAGTACTTC.

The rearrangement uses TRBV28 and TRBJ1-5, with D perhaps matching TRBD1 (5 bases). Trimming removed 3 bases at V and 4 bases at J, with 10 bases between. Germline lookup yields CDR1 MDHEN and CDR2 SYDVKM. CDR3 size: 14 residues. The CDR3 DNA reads TGTGCCAGCAGTTTGGGGGGATGGAATCAGCCCCAGCATTTT. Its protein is CASSLGGWNQPQHF. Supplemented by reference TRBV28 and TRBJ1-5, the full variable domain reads DVKVTQSSRYLVKRTGEKVFLECVQDMDHENMFWYRQDPGLGLRLIYFSYDVKMKEKGDIPEGYSVSREKKERFSLILESASTNQTSMYLCASSLGGWNQPQHFGDGTRLSIL.

CDR3 amino acids: CASTTNPDTQYF. The DNA for the CDR3 is TGTGCCAGCACCACCAACCCGGATACGCAGTATTTT. V and J are TRBV28 and TRBJ2-3; D is unclear. From germline, CDR1 is MDHEN and CDR2 SYDVKM. Between the trimmed V and J ends, which lost 7 bases and 6 bases, there was a span of 11 bases. This CDR3 is built from 12 residues.

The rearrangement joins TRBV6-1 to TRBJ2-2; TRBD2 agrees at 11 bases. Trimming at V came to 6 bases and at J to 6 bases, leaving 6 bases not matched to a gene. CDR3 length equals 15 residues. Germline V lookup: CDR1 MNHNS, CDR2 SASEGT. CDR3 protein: CASRIRSGRAGELFF. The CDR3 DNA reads TGTGCCAGCAGGATTCGTAGCGGGAGGGCCGGGGAGCTGTTTTTT.

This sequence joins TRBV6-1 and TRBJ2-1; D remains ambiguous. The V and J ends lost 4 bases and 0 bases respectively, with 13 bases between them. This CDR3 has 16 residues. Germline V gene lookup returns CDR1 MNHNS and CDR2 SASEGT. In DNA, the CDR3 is TGTGCCAGCAGTGGTCCGGGCCTCAGCTCCTACAATGAGCAGTTCTTC. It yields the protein CASSGPGLSSYNEQFF.